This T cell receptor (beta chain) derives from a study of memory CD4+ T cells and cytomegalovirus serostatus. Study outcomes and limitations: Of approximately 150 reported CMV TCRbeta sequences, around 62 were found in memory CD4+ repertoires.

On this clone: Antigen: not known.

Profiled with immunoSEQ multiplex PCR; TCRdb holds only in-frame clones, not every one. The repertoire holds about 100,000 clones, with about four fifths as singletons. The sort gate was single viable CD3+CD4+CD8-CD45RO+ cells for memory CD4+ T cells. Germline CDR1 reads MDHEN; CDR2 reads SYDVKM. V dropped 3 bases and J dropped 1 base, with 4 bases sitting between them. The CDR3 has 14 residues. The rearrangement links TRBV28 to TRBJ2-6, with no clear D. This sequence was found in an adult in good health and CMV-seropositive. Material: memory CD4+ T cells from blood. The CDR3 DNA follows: TGTGCCAGCAGTTTGTATTCTGGGGCCAACGTCCTGACTTTC. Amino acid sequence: CASSLYSGANVLTF.